This T cell receptor (beta chain) was recovered during a study of blood T cell repertoires in COVID-19. At the level of the study: COVID-19 samples, acute and convalescent, were from the United States, Italy and Spain. T cells, B-cell-depleted T cells, or PBMCs provided the cDNA or gDNA that served as material.

The CDR3 spans 11 residues. V was shortened by 4 bases and J by 8 bases, with 7 bases between the two germline ends. Germline loops: CDR1 SGHDT, CDR2 YYEEEE. This table comes from immunoSEQ multiplex PCR, and its TCRdb copy is limited to in-frame clones, with some not included. The table has 270,000 or so clones, 85% to 90% seen once. Participants came from around 25 US areas, aged about 18 to 100 years. Participants had their cohort set by participant-reported clinical history. The material sequenced was PBMCs or T cells enriched from blood (not recorded which). The chain is built from TRBV5-6 and TRBJ2-1, with D unclear. The TCR sequence derives from a woman in her twenties or thirties with acute COVID-19. Here the CDR3 reads CASSELYEQFF. CDR3 nucleotide sequence: TGTGCCAGCAGCGAGCTCTATGAGCAGTTCTTC.